This TCR beta chain is from a study of regulatory T cells in long-lasting Graves disease. Combining iRepertoire HTBI primers with Arm-PCR of CDR3 regions, the authors built TCR beta libraries. Each CDR3 protein is one row after TCRdb ran MiXCR on the multiplex PCR reads. The data contain more than 450,000 distinct CDR3 sequences, approximately 12% of them singletons. The time point here: newly diagnosed GD, antithyroid drugs for less than 3 months. The TCR library was prepared using RNA isolated from PBMCs. This clonotype was observed at least ten times. The V gene's germline CDR1 is MNHNS and CDR2 SASEGT. Trimming cost V 9 bases and J 4 bases, with 16 bases left between them. The length of the CDR3 is 14 residues. These data were likewise used in another study, on T cells in Graves' hyperthyroidism and ophthalmopathy.

The input for sequencing was peripheral blood mononuclear cells (PBMCs), taken at new diagnosis, from a patient treated with antithyroid drugs. The receptor comes from a woman in her thirties with Graves disease. This sequence joins TRBV6-1 and TRBJ1-5; no definite D call. The CDR3 region is CASGQISRNQPQHF. The CDR3 nucleotides read TGTGCCAGTGGGCAGATCTCACGGAATCAGCCCCAGCATTTT.